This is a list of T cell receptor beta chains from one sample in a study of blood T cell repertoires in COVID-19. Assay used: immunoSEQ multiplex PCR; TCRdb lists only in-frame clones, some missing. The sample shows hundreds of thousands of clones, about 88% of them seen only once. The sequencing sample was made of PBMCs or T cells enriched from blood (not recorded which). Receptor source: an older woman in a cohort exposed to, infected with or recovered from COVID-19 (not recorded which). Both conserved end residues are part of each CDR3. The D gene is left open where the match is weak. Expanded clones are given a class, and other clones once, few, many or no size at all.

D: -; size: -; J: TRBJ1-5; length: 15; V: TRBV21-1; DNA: TGTGCCAGCAGCAAAGGTAGGCAGGGCGGCCAGCCCCAGCATTTT; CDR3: CASSKGRQGGQPQHF
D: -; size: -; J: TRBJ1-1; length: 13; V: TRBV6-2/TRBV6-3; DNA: TGTGCCAGCAGTTACTCCAGGAACACTGAAGCTTTCTTT; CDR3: CASSYSRNTEAFF
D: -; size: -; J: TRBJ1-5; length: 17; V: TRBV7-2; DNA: TGTGCCAGCAGGCTAGGAGCCTCGGGGGGGAGCAATCAGCCCCAGCATTTT; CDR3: CASRLGASGGSNQPQHF
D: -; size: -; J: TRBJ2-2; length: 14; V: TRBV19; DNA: TGTGCCAGCGTACAGGGTGGGGACACCGGGGAGCTGTTTTTT; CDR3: CASVQGGDTGELFF
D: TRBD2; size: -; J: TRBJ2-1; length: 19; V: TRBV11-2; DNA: TGTGCCAGCCCTGGCCCCCGGGGGACTAGCGGGAGATGGAGCAATGAGCAGTTCTTC; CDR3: CASPGPRGTSGRWSNEQFF
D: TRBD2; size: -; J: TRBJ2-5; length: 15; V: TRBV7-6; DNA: TGTGCCAGCAGCTTAAACGGGCGGGAGCTAGAGACCCAGTACTTC; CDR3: CASSLNGRELETQYF
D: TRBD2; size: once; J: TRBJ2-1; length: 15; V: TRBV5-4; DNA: TGTGCCAGCAGCTTTAATAGCGGGAGGCCCTGGGGGCAGTTCTTC; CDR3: CASSFNSGRPWGQFF
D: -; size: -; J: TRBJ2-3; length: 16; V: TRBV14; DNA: TGTGCCAGCAGCCAAGGGTCTACGTGGAGCGCAGATACGCAGTATTTT; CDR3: CASSQGSTWSADTQYF
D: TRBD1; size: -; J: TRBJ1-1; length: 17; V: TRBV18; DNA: TGTGCCAGCTCCTCGATAGGACAGGCGGGGGGAAACACTGAAGCTTTCTTT; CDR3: CASSSIGQAGGNTEAFF
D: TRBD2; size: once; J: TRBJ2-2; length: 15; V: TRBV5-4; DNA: TGTGCCAGCAGCCCTTTATCCGGGACTAGCGGGGAGCTGTTTTTT; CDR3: CASSPLSGTSGELFF
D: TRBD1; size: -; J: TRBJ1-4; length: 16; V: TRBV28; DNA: TGTGCCAGCAGTTTAAGCCTGGGACAGGGTCAGGAAAAACTGTTTTTT; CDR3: CASSLSLGQGQEKLFF
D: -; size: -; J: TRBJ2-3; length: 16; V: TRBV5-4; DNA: TGTGCCAGCAGTCCGACTCGGGAGTTGGGCACAGATACGCAGTATTTT; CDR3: CASSPTRELGTDTQYF
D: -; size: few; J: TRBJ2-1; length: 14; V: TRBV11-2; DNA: TGTGCCAGCAGCTTAGGATCCACAGACAATGAGCAGTTCTTC; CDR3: CASSLGSTDNEQFF
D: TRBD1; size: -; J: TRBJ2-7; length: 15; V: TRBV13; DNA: TGTGCCAGCAGCCTACAGGGGGCCCTCTCCTACGAGCAGTACTTC; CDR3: CASSLQGALSYEQYF